A single sample gave rise to the 18 T cell receptor beta chains below, sequenced in a study of blood T cell repertoires in COVID-19. Clones were read by immunoSEQ multiplex PCR, and TCRdb kept only the in-frame ones, dropping some. The sample carries about 77,000 clones, about nine tenths recorded once. Input material: peripheral blood. These TCRs come from an elderly woman with active or convalescent COVID-19.

V is TRBV6-2 or TRBV6-3 and J is TRBJ1-2, with D perhaps TRBD1 (6 bases). CDR3 size: 13 residues. Looked up from germline, CDR1 is MNHEY and CDR2 is SVGEGT. Trimming pared 2 bases from V and 5 bases from J, leaving 9 bases between. CDR3 nucleotide sequence: TGTGCCAGCAGTTACGTACAGGGATATGGCTACACCTTC. As protein: CASSYVQGYGYTF.

The rearrangement links TRBV3-1 (or the pseudogene TRBV3-2) to TRBJ2-1; D gene ambiguous. The length of the CDR3 is 11 residues. Germline V lookup: CDR1 LGHDT, CDR2 YNNKEL (reference sequence). V was trimmed by 3 bases and J by 8 bases, leaving 5 bases between them. CDR3 in DNA: TGTGCCAGCAGCCAGGGCTATGAGCAGTTCTTC. The encoded protein is CASSQGYEQFF.

The chain is built from TRBV5-1 and TRBJ1-1; D gene unclear. This CDR3 spans 13 amino acids. Trimming pared 4 bases from V and 1 base from J, leaving 8 bases between. Germline CDR1 SGHRS, CDR2 YFSETQ. The CDR3 reads CASSTGPNTEAFF. CDR3 sequence (DNA): TGCGCCAGCAGCACCGGTCCGAACACTGAAGCTTTCTTT.

V and J are TRBV2 and TRBJ1-3, with D perhaps matching TRBD1 (5 bases). The CDR3 is 16 residues long. The V and J ends lost 3 bases and 1 base respectively, with 13 bases between them. Germline lookup yields CDR1 SNHLY and CDR2 FYNNEI. CDR3 region: CASSDQGEVSGNTIYF. CDR3 DNA: TGTGCCAGCAGTGACCAGGGTGAGGTGTCTGGAAACACCATATATTTT.

The chain uses TRBV12-3 or TRBV12-4 and TRBJ1-4, with D possibly TRBD1 on 5 matching bases. This CDR3 has 12 residues. V lost 3 bases and J 10 bases, leaving 9 bases between the germline ends. The CDR3 nucleotides read TGTGCCAGCAGTTTTAGGCAGGGAAAACTGTTTTTT. It codes for CASSFRQGKLFF.

The table lists this clone with a count of one. The chain recombines TRBV19 with TRBJ2-6; TRBD2 is a possible D gene (6 bases). There are 15 residues in the CDR3. Germline V gene sequence: CDR1 LNHDA, CDR2 SQIVND (reference sequence). Trimming stripped 1 base from V and 2 bases from J, with 6 bases between. The DNA for the CDR3 is TGTGCCAGTAGTATAGCGGGGGCTGGGGCCAACGTCCTGACTTTC. It codes for CASSIAGAGANVLTF. The full variable domain, with the rest looked up from reference TRBV19 and TRBJ2-6, is DGGITQSPKYLFRKEGQNVTLSCEQNLNHDAMYWYRQDPGQGLRLIYYSQIVNDFQKGDIAEGYSVSREKKESFPLTVTSAQKNPTAFYLCASSIAGAGANVLTFGAGSRLTVL.

This clone showed up just once. V gene TRBV27 combines with J gene TRBJ1-5; the D gene is possibly TRBD1 (5 bases). The V gene lost 5 bases and the J gene lost 9 bases, with 17 bases spanning the gap. The CDR3 spans 14 residues. The germline V gene has CDR1 MNHEY and CDR2 SMNVEV (reference sequence). The CDR3 loop is CASSPNTGPTPQHF. CDR3 nucleotides: TGTGCCAGCAGTCCTAATACAGGCCCAACGCCCCAGCATTTT.

The rearrangement uses TRBV6-5 and TRBJ1-3; TRBD1 might be the D (5 bases). Per the germline V gene, CDR1 is MNHEY and CDR2 is SVGAGI. This CDR3 region has 13 residues. V lost 9 bases and J lost 4, with 13 bases in between. CDR3 bases: TGTGCCAGTGGCCACAGGTACGGAAACACCATATATTTT. This sequence encodes CASGHRYGNTIYF.

This chain links TRBV27 with TRBJ2-7; the match to TRBD1 covers 9 bases. The ends lost 5 bases at V and 9 bases at J; junction bases unmatched: 11. The CDR3 extends over 14 amino acids. CDR1 and CDR2 from the germline V gene are MNHEY and SMNVEV (reference sequence). CDR3 amino acids: CASSPTGQGRAQYF. In DNA, the CDR3 is TGTGCCAGCAGTCCTACGGGACAGGGAAGGGCGCAGTACTTC.

This chain joins TRBV5-1 and TRBJ2-3; TRBD2 is a possible D gene (5 bases). CDR3 length equals 13 residues. V dropped 4 bases and J dropped 4 bases, with 10 bases sitting between them. Germline loops: CDR1 SGHRS, CDR2 YFSETQ. CDR3 bases: TGCGCCAGCAGCCCTAGCCGGGCAGATACGCAGTATTTT. Its translation: CASSPSRADTQYF. Full variable domain (rest looked up from reference TRBV5-1 and TRBJ2-3): KAGVTQTPRYLIKTRGQQVTLSCSPISGHRSVSWYQQTPGQGLQFLFEYFSETQRNKGNFPGRFSGRQFSNSRSEMNVSTLELGDSALYLCASSPSRADTQYFGPGTRLTVL.

This clone was counted only a few times. This chain uses TRBV6-6 with TRBJ1-6; 7 bases fit TRBD1. The CDR3 length is 18 residues. Germline lookup yields CDR1 MNHNY and CDR2 SVGAGI (reference sequence). Germline trimming cut 5 bases from V and 0 bases from J; bases unmatched to any gene: 10. This CDR3 reads CASSRRGTPSSYNSPLHF. For the CDR3, the DNA is TGTGCCAGCAGTCGCAGGGGGACACCGAGCTCCTATAATTCACCCCTCCACTTT.

J is TRBJ2-7 and V is TRBV7-9, with 8 bases that match TRBD1. Germline assignment: CDR1 SEHNR and CDR2 FQNEAQ (reference sequence). The length of the CDR3 is 15 residues. J lost 2 bases, V lost 3 bases, and 6 bases had no gene match. The DNA of the CDR3 is TGTGCCAGCAGCTTGACAGGGGCCCTGGCCTACGAGCAGTACTTC. This codes for CASSLTGALAYEQYF.

The chain links TRBV9 to TRBJ1-1; D is unresolved. Per the germline V gene, CDR1 is SGDLS and CDR2 is YYNGEE. The length of the CDR3 is 14 residues. V shed 2 bases and J shed 0 bases, with 8 bases lying between them. CDR3 loop: CASSVGLMNTEAFF. As DNA, the CDR3 is TGTGCCAGCAGCGTTGGGCTCATGAACACTGAAGCTTTCTTT.

This clone is a singleton in its sample. The V and J genes are TRBV21-1 and TRBJ1-1; TRBD1 is the table's D call and was not checked against the DNA. TRBV21-1 is designated a pseudogene. The CDR3 totals 18 residues. The CDR3 protein is CASTHSRDRGCNRTEAFF. The DNA for the CDR3 is TGTGCCAGCACCCACAGCCGGGACAGGGGTTGTAATCGCACTGAAGCTTTCTTT.

This clone was seen a few times. V and J are TRBV29-1 and TRBJ2-3; 9 bases are shared with TRBD2. The V gene end was trimmed by 6 bases and the J gene end by 3 bases; junction bases not matched to a gene: 10. This CDR3 has 15 residues. The germline V gene encodes CDR1 SQVTM and CDR2 ANQGSEA. CDR3 in amino acids: CSVAGGLGGTDTQYF. The DNA for the CDR3 is TGCAGCGTGGCGGGGGGGCTCGGCGGGACAGATACGCAGTATTTT.

J is TRBJ2-1 and V is TRBV18; D perhaps matches TRBD2 (7 bases). Germline V lookup: CDR1 KGHSH, CDR2 LQKENI. This CDR3 is 14 amino acids long. Between the trimmed V and J ends, which lost 3 bases and 9 bases, there was a span of 15 bases. CDR3 sequence reads: CASSPSRGGGEQFF. The CDR3, as DNA: TGTGCCAGCTCACCTTCGAGGGGGGGCGGTGAGCAGTTCTTC. Using reference TRBV18 and TRBJ2-1 for the parts outside the CDR3, the full variable domain is NAGVMQNPRHLVRRRGQEARLRCSPMKGHSHVYWYRQLPEEGLKFMVYLQKENIIDESGMPKERFSAEFPKEGPSILRIQQVVRGDSAAYFCASSPSRGGGEQFFGPGTRLTVL.

The chain recombines TRBV28 with TRBJ1-1; TRBD1 matches 9 bases. This CDR3 spans 14 amino acids. Trimming at V came to 6 bases and at J to 1 base, leaving 3 bases not matched to a gene. Germline V gene sequence: CDR1 MDHEN, CDR2 SYDVKM. This CDR3 reads CASRTGQGNTEAFF. DNA of the CDR3: TGTGCCAGCAGAACGGGACAGGGGAACACTGAAGCTTTCTTT. The entire variable domain, with the rest obtained from reference TRBV28 and TRBJ1-1, is as follows: DVKVTQSSRYLVKRTGEKVFLECVQDMDHENMFWYRQDPGLGLRLIYFSYDVKMKEKGDIPEGYSVSREKKERFSLILESASTNQTSMYLCASRTGQGNTEAFFGQGTRLTVV.

J is TRBJ1-5 and V is TRBV6-5, with 10 positions matching TRBD1. The CDR3 is made up of 15 amino acids. V shed 5 bases, J shed 6 bases, and the junction held 7 bases outside the gene matches. CDR1 is MNHEY and CDR2 is SVGAGI in the germline V gene. CDR3 amino acids: CASSKDRGSVQPQHF. In DNA, the CDR3 is TGTGCCAGCAGTAAGGACAGGGGGTCGGTTCAGCCCCAGCATTTT.